This T cell receptor beta chain derives from a study of CXCR3-negative and CXCR3-positive naive CD8 T cells. Study conclusions and caveats: Fresh PBMCs were used in most assays, and CXCR3 expression partially decreased after cryopreservation. Much lower diversity was found in memory CD8+ cells, while both naive subsets had comparably high diversity. Memory cells diverged, while naive CXCR3-positive and CXCR3-negative cells had similar TRBV-TRBJ usage.

The method, 5' RACE with UMI labels, was used to prepare the TRB cDNA libraries. Each CDR3 protein gets one entry in TCRdb, which reprocessed the 5' RACE reads and gives no DNA. In all, the sample yields just under 45,000 distinct CDR3 sequences. The CDR3 sequence is 16 residues long. Germline-derived CDR1 and CDR2 are PRHDT and FYEKMQ (reference sequence). About this clonotype: Antigen unknown.

Sorts performed in triplicate captured roughly 320,000 cells each from every CD8+ T cell subset. This chain links TRBV13 with TRBJ2-1. Sequenced material: memory CD8+ T cells from blood. This receptor was identified in a human donor in good health. Some clones in this sample may be carry-over from other donors' samples. CDR3: CASGISLKPLHVEQFF.